These T cell receptor beta chains were read from a single sample in a study of cytomegalovirus exposure and HLA in healthy donors. TCRdb keeps only in-frame clones here, not all; method: immunoSEQ multiplex PCR. The sample table sets out 130,000 to 150,000 clones. Specimen: PBMCs. These receptors were collected from a man aged 40-55 years in good health and CMV-seronegative. Both conserved end residues are part of each CDR3. The order of the fields is J gene, V gene, D gene, CDR3 protein, CDR3 DNA. D genes are given only for firm matches.

J: TRBJ2-1
V: TRBV9
D: TRBD1
CDR3: CASSVRDREWDNEQFF
DNA: TGTGCCAGCAGCGTAAGGGACAGGGAATGGGACAATGAGCAGTTCTTC

J: TRBJ2-7
V: TRBV10-3
D: TRBD1
CDR3: CAISSTTGGTYEQYF
DNA: TGTGCCATCAGTTCAACAACAGGGGGAACTTACGAGCAGTACTTC

J: TRBJ1-3
V: TRBV7-9
D: -
CDR3: CASRPEGVGNTIYF
DNA: TGTGCCAGCAGGCCCGAGGGTGTGGGAAACACCATATATTTT

J: TRBJ1-6
V: TRBV7-9
D: TRBD1
CDR3: CASSLAGTVLNSPLHF
DNA: TGTGCCAGCAGCTTAGCTGGGACAGTCCTTAATTCACCCCTCCACTTT

J: TRBJ2-3
V: TRBV5-8
D: -
CDR3: CASSLEGGPRTDTQYF
DNA: TGTGCCAGCAGCTTGGAAGGTGGGCCCCGTACAGATACGCAGTATTTT

J: TRBJ2-1
V: TRBV2
D: TRBD2
CDR3: CASRAEGLAGARPNEQFF
DNA: TGTGCCAGCAGGGCCGAGGGACTAGCGGGGGCCAGACCTAATGAGCAGTTCTTC

J: TRBJ1-5
V: TRBV15
D: -
CDR3: CATSRETGSNQPQHF
DNA: TGTGCCACCAGCAGAGAAACAGGCAGCAATCAGCCCCAGCATTTT

J: TRBJ2-5
V: TRBV4-3
D: TRBD2
CDR3: CASSQDRVLAGGQETQYF
DNA: TGCGCCAGCAGCCAAGATCGGGTTCTAGCGGGGGGGCAAGAGACCCAGTACTTC

J: TRBJ1-6
V: TRBV4-1
D: -
CDR3: CASSQDLRAGSPLHF
DNA: TGCGCCAGCAGCCAAGATTTAAGAGCCGGTTCACCCCTCCACTTT

J: TRBJ2-5
V: TRBV7-8
D: -
CDR3: CASSLAPRVRETQYF
DNA: TGTGCCAGCAGCTTAGCGCCTAGAGTAAGAGAGACCCAGTACTTC

J: TRBJ2-7
V: TRBV11-1
D: TRBD1
CDR3: CASSWDRPYEQYF
DNA: TGTGCCAGCAGCTGGGACAGGCCCTACGAGCAGTACTTC

J: TRBJ1-2
V: TRBV23-1
D: -
CDR3: CASSHGGGSNYGYTF
DNA: TGCGCCAGCAGTCATGGCGGAGGAAGTAACTATGGCTACACCTTC